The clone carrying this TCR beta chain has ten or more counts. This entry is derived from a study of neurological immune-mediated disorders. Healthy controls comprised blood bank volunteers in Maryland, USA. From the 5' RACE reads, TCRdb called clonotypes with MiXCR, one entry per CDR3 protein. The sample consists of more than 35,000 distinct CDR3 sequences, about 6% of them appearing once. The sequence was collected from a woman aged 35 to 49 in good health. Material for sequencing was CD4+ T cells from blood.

CDR3 region: CASSSGTGGASQSNQPQHF. DNA of the CDR3: TGTGCCAGCAGTTCAGGAACAGGGGGCGCAAGTCAGAGCAATCAGCCCCAGCATTTT. The J gene is TRBJ1-5, the V gene TRBV28; 9 bases fit TRBD1. This CDR3 has 19 amino acids. The V and J ends lost 4 bases and 1 base, in that order; junction bases with no gene match: 14. CDR1 MDHEN and CDR2 SYDVKM come from the germline V gene. Supplemented by reference TRBV28 and TRBJ1-5, the full variable domain reads DVKVTQSSRYLVKRTGEKVFLECVQDMDHENMFWYRQDPGLGLRLIYFSYDVKMKEKGDIPEGYSVSREKKERFSLILESASTNQTSMYLCASSSGTGGASQSNQPQHFGDGTRLSIL.